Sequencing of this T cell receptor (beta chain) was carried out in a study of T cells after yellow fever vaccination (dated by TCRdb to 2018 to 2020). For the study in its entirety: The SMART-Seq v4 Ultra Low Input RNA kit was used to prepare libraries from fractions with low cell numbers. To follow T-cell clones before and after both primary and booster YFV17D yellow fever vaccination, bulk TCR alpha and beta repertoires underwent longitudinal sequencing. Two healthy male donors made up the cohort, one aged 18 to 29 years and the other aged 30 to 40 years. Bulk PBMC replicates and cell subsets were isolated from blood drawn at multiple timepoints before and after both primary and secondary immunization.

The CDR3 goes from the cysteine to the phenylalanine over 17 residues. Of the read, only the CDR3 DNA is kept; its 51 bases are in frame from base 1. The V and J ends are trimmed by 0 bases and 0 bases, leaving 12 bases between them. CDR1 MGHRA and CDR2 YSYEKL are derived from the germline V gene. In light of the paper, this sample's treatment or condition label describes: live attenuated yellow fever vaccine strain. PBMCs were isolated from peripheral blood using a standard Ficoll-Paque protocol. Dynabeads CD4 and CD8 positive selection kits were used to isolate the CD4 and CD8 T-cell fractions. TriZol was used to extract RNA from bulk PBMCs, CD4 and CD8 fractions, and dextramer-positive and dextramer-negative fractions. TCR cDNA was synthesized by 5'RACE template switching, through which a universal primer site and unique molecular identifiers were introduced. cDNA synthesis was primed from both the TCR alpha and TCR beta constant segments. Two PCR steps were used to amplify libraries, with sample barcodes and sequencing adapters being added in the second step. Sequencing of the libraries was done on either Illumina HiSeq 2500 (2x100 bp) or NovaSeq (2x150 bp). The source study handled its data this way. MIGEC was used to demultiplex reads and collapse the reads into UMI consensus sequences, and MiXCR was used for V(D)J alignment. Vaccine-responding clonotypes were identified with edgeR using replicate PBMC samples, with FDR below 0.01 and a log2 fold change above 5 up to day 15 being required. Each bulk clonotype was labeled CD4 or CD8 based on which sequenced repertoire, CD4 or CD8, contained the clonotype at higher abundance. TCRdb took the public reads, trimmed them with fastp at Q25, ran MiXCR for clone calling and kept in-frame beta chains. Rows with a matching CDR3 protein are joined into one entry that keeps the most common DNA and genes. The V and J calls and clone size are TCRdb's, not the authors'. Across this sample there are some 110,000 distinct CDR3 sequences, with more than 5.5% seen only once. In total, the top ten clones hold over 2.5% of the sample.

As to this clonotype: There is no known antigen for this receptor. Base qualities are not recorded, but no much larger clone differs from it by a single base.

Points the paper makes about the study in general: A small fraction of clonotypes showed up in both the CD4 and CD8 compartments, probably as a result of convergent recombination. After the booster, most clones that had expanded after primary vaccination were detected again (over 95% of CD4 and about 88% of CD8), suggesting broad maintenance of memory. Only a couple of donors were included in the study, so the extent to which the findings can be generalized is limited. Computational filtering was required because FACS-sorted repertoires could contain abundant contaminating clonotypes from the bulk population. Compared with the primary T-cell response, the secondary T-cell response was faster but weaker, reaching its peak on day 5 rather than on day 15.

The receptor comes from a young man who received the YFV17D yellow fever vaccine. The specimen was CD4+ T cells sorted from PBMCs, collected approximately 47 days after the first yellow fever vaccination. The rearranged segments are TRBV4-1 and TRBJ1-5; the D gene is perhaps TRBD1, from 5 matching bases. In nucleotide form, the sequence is TGCGCCAGCAGCCAAGATTTGTACAGGAATAGCAATCAGCCCCAGCATTTT. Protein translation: CASSQDLYRNSNQPQHF.